These 2 T cell receptor beta chains were all obtained from the same sample, sequenced in a study of shared clonotypes between healthy human individuals. Some clones are missing from TCRdb's copy, which holds only in-frame ones; the method was immunoSEQ multiplex PCR. The sample holds around 940,000 clones, about three quarters seen once. The sample was memory CD4+ T cells sorted from blood. Subset here: CD45RA-negative fraction. These receptors all come from a man aged 18 to 30 in good health.

This clone has more than one count but fewer than ten. J is TRBJ1-5 and V is TRBV2; the D is unclear. The V end was cut by 5 bases, the J end by 0 bases, with 8 bases between. CDR1 SNHLY and CDR2 FYNNEI come from the germline V gene. This CDR3 has 14 residues. CDR3 region: CASSIGYSNQPQHF. The CDR3 DNA reads as TGTGCCAGCAGTATAGGTTATAGCAATCAGCCCCAGCATTTT.

As for this clone: This sample includes further DNA sequences coding for the same CDR3. J is TRBJ1-4 and V is TRBV4-1, with a possible D match to TRBD1 (5 bases). The CDR3 length is 15 residues. Trimming pared 0 bases from V and 0 bases from J, leaving 5 bases between. In germline, CDR1 is MGHRA, CDR2 YSYEKL. The CDR3 spells CASSQEGATNEKLFF. The CDR3 bases are TGCGCCAGCAGCCAAGAGGGGGCAACTAATGAAAAACTGTTTTTT.